This T cell receptor (beta chain) was found in a study of T cell responses to AZD1222 COVID-19 vaccine. TCRdb's table, derived via immunoSEQ multiplex PCR, lists solely in-frame clones and lacks some. The table lists 150,000 or so clones, around 92% of them singletons. There are 13 residues in the CDR3. V was trimmed by 2 bases and J by 2 bases, leaving 9 bases between them. Germline values: CDR1 SQVTM, CDR2 ANQGSEA. The J gene is TRBJ1-1, the V gene TRBV29-1; unclear D gene. Specimen: peripheral blood, collected on day 0 of AZD1222 vaccination. The sequence was obtained from an adult in good health. The CDR3 DNA sequence: TGCAGCGTTGAACGCAGTGCAAACACTGAAGCTTTCTTT. The encoded protein is CSVERSANTEAFF.